This TCR beta chain comes out of a study of response to subunit inactivated influenza vaccine. The germline gives CDR1 MNHNS, CDR2 SASEGT. There are 15 residues in the CDR3. V was pared by 6 bases and J by 4 bases, with 18 bases between. TCRdb processed the RT-PCR reads anew with MiXCR; each CDR3 protein has one entry. The data hold hundreds of thousands of distinct CDR3 sequences, with approximately 10% observed a single time. This TCR was recovered from a man aged 50-59 years who received an inactivated influenza vaccine. This chain connects TRBV6-1 to TRBJ2-5; D perhaps matches TRBD1 (6 bases). The input for sequencing was PBMCs from blood, taken roughly 47 days after vaccination. CDR3 sequence reads: CASSSYGTSPETQYF. The CDR3 bases are TGTGCCAGCAGCTCCTATGGGACATCGCCAGAGACCCAGTACTTC.